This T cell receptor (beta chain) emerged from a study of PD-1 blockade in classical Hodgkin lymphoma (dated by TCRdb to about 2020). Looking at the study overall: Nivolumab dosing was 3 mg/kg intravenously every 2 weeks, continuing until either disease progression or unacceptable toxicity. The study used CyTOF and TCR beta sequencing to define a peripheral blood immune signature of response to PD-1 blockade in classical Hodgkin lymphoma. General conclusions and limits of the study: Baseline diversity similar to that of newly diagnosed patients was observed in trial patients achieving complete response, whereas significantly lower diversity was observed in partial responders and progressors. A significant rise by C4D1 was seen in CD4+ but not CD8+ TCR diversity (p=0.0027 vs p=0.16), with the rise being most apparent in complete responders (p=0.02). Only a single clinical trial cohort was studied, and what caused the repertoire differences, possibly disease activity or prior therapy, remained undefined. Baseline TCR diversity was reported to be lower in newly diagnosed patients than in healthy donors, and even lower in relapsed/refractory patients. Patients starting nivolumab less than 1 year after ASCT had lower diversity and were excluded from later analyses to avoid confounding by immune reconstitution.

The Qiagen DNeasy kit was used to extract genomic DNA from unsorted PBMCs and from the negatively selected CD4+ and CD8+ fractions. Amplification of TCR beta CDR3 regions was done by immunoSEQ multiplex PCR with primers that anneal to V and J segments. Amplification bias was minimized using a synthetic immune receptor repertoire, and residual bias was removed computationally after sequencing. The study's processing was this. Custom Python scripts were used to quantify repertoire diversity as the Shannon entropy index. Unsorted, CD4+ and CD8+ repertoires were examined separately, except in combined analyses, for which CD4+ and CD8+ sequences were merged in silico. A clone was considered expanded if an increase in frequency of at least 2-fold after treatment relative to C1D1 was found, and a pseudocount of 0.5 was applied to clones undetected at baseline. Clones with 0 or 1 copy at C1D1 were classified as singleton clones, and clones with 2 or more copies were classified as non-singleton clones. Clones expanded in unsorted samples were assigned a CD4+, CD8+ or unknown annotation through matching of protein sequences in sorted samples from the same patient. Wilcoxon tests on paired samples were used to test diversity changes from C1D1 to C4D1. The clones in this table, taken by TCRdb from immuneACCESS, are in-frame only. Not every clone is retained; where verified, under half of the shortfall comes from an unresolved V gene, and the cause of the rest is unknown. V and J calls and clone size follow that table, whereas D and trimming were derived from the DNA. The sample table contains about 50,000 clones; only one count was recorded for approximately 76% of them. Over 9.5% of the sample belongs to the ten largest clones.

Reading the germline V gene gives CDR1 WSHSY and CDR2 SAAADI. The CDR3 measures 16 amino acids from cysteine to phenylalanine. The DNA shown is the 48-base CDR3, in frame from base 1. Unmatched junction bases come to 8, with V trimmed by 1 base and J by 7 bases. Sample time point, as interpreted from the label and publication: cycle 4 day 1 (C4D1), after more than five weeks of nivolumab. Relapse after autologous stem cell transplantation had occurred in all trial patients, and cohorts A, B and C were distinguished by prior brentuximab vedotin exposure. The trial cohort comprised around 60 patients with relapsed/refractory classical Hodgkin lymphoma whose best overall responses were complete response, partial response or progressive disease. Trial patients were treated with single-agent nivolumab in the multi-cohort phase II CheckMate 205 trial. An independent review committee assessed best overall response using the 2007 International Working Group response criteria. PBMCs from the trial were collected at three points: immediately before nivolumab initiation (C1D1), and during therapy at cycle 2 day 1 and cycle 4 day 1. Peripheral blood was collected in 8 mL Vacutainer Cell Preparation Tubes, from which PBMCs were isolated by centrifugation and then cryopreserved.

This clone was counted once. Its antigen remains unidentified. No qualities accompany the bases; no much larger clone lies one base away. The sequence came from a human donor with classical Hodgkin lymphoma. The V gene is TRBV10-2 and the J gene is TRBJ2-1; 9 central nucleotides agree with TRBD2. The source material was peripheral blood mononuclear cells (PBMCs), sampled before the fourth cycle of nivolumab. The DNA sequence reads TGCGCCAGCAGTGAGTTAGAGGGGCTAGCGGGAAATGAGCAGTTCTTC. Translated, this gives CASSELEGLAGNEQFF.